This TCR beta chain was obtained from a study of CD8 T cells in ankylosing spondylitis. Overall study findings and caveats: Reportedly, disease-linked clones are significantly enriched in ankylosing spondylitis patients' matched synovial fluid. Some motif variants had been reported before (in reactive arthritis synovial fluid and blood). Ankylosing spondylitis blood appeared to carry a characteristic TCR beta motif of several highly homologous variants.

CDR3 size: 17 residues. With V trimmed by 5 bases and J by 2 bases, 13 bases remained unmatched. Germline values: CDR1 SGHTA, CDR2 FQGNSA. TCRdb fed the 5' RACE reads into MiXCR, producing one record per CDR3 protein. The table shows around 100,000 distinct CDR3 sequences, with 24% occurring only once. With respect to this clonotype: Its cognate antigen is unknown.

This TCR came from a male donor with ankylosing spondylitis. This chain links TRBV7-2 with TRBJ2-5; 8 nucleotides align to TRBD2. The material sequenced was synovial fluid, either unsorted or a sorted T cell fraction (not recorded which). The CDR3 loop is CASSPGGGLVFQETQYF. CDR3 bases: TGTGCCAGCAGCCCCGGGGGGGGACTAGTGTTTCAAGAGACCCAGTACTTC.